Presented here are 18 T cell receptor beta chains from one specimen sequenced in a study of T cells in Graves' hyperthyroidism and ophthalmopathy. What was amplified from RNA transcripts were TCR beta CDR3 regions. The HTBI set primed first-round TCR CDR3 RT-PCR. TCRdb redid the calling of the multiplex PCR reads with MiXCR, one entry per CDR3 protein. In the table there are about 290,000 distinct CDR3 sequences, about an eighth of which are singletons. The sample taken for sequencing was blood. All receptors derive from a woman younger than 45 with Graves' hyperthyroidism that later progressed to Graves' ophthalmopathy.

In this sample, this clonotype turned up many times. The chain joins TRBV3-1 to TRBJ1-2, with D perhaps TRBD1 (6 bases). Germline assignment: CDR1 LGHDT and CDR2 YNNKEL (reference sequence). The length of the CDR3 is 17 residues. V was shortened by 4 bases and J by 0 bases, with 18 bases between the two germline ends. CDR3 nucleotides: TGTGCCAGCAGCCCCCTTCCCAGACAGGTACCTAACTATGGCTACACCTTC. It yields the protein CASSPLPRQVPNYGYTF.

In the case of this clonotype: One end of the junction fails to match germline, which may point to a read error. V usage is TRBV6-2 or TRBV6-3 and J usage is TRBJ2-1; 7 bases match TRBD2. CDR3 length equals 12 residues. The germline V gene has CDR1 MNHEY and CDR2 SVGEGT. DNA of the CDR3: TGTGCCAGCAGTGACGGCGGGAGTCCCAAACTCTTC. Its translation is CASSDGGSPKLF.

This clonotype was observed a few times. A much more abundant neighbour one base away suggests this may be a read error. V is TRBV11-2 and J is TRBJ2-1; TRBD1 matches 8 bases. This CDR3 contains 18 residues. The junction had 14 bases not matched to a gene; V was cut back by 5 bases and J by 2 bases. Germline-derived CDR1 and CDR2 are SGHAT and FQNNGV. The CDR3 reads CASSARYPDRAPYNEQFF. The CDR3 region has the DNA TGTGCCAGCAGCGCACGATACCCGGACAGGGCCCCCTACAATGAGCAGTTCTTC.

This clonotype was detected ten times or more. This chain uses TRBV27 with TRBJ2-1; maybe TRBD2 (5 bases). The CDR3 consists of 15 residues. Germline V gives CDR1 MNHEY, CDR2 SMNVEV (reference sequence). Trimming took 3 bases from V and 3 from J, leaving 12 bases between them. The CDR3 loop reads CASSFVSARYNEQFF. The CDR3 region has the DNA TGTGCCAGCAGTTTTGTTAGCGCACGCTACAATGAGCAGTTCTTC.

This chain links TRBV7-9 with TRBJ2-1, with D possibly TRBD1 on 6 matching bases. V was shortened by 1 base and J by 4 bases, with 11 bases between the two germline ends. Germline CDR1 SEHNR, CDR2 FQNEAQ (reference sequence). The CDR3 extends over 15 amino acids. The CDR3: CASSLDTGIYNEQFF. Here the CDR3 DNA reads TGTGCCAGCAGCTTAGATACAGGGATTTACAATGAGCAGTTCTTC.

The chain links TRBV28 to TRBJ1-5; 9 nucleotides align to TRBD1. Trimming took 3 bases from V and 1 from J; bases not matched to a gene: 4. Looked up from germline, CDR1 is MDHEN and CDR2 is SYDVKM. CDR3 length: 16 amino acids. The CDR3 region has the DNA TGTGCCAGCAGTTTGTCCGGGACAGGGAGCAATCAGCCCCAGCATTTT. Residues: CASSLSGTGSNQPQHF.

The V gene is TRBV11-2, the J gene TRBJ2-7; 12 bases align to TRBD1. V shed 6 bases, J shed 7 bases, and the junction held 7 bases outside the gene matches. This CDR3 region has 14 residues. CDR1 SGHAT and CDR2 FQNNGV come from the germline V gene. CDR3 loop: CASSAGQGAGEQYF. The CDR3 nucleotides read TGTGCCAGCAGTGCGGGACAGGGGGCGGGTGAGCAGTACTTC.

This clonotype was detected many times. The chain combines TRBV28 with TRBJ1-2; no reliable D call. This CDR3 contains 14 residues. CDR1 MDHEN and CDR2 SYDVKM come from the germline V gene. The V and J ends lost 5 bases and 5 bases respectively, with 15 bases between them. The CDR3 region has the DNA TGTGCCAGCAGTGTCTCTCCCCTCTCTTATGGCTACACCTTC. This gives the protein CASSVSPLSYGYTF.

Here the CDR3 DNA reads TGTGCCAGCAGGTCTACCTCCTACAATGAGCAGTTCTTC. It encodes CASRSTSYNEQFF. This chain joins TRBV27 and TRBJ2-1; D remains unclear. Trimming left V 6 bases short and J 0 bases short, with 6 bases between. The CDR3 sequence is 13 residues long. Germline V gene lookup returns CDR1 MNHEY and CDR2 SMNVEV (reference sequence).

This clonotype was picked up many times. V and J are TRBV18 and TRBJ1-1; possible D gene TRBD1, 6 bases. The CDR3 loop spans 14 amino acids. Germline CDR1 reads KGHSH; CDR2 reads LQKENI. V was pared by 2 bases and J by 1 base, with 8 bases between. CDR3 coding DNA: TGTGCCAGCTCACCATTACAGGGGAACACTGAAGCTTTCTTT. Amino acid sequence: CASSPLQGNTEAFF.

This clonotype showed up many times. The gene calls are TRBV30 and TRBJ2-3, with D hard to call. Per the germline V gene, CDR1 is GTSNPN and CDR2 is SVGIG (reference sequence). The CDR3 has 13 amino acids. With 5 bases removed from V and 2 bases from J, the gap between germline ends came to 11 bases. The CDR3 DNA reads as TGTGCCTGGGACCGTAACCCCACAGATACGCAGTATTTT. Its protein product is CAWDRNPTDTQYF.

This clonotype was found a few times. The gene calls are TRBV6-6 and TRBJ2-1; 8 positions match TRBD1. The germline gives CDR1 MNHNY, CDR2 SVGAGI (reference sequence). CDR3 length: 15 amino acids. V lost 2 bases to trimming and J lost 6 bases; unmatched junction nucleotides: 6. The CDR3: CASSYRAGGPNEQFF. The CDR3 DNA reads TGTGCCAGCAGTTACCGGGCAGGGGGCCCCAATGAGCAGTTCTTC.

This clonotype was counted ten times or more. V and J are TRBV18 and TRBJ2-1; 8 bases are shared with TRBD2. Germline V gene data show CDR1 as KGHSH and CDR2 as LQKENI. There are 15 residues in the CDR3. Trimming at V came to 5 bases and at J to 6 bases, leaving 9 bases not matched to a gene. The CDR3 protein is CASSALAVASNEQFF. CDR3 coding DNA: TGTGCCAGCTCAGCACTAGCGGTTGCTTCCAATGAGCAGTTCTTC. The complete variable domain, with remaining parts taken from reference TRBV18 and TRBJ2-1, reads NAGVMQNPRHLVRRRGQEARLRCSPMKGHSHVYWYRQLPEEGLKFMVYLQKENIIDESGMPKERFSAEFPKEGPSILRIQQVVRGDSAAYFCASSALAVASNEQFFGPGTRLTVL.

This clonotype came up many times. CDR3 bases: TGTGCCAGCAGTTTAGGTTCTGGGATATCTGAAGCTTTCTTT. This gives the protein CASSLGSGISEAFF. The rearrangement links TRBV27 to TRBJ1-1; D unresolved. Looked up from germline, CDR1 is MNHEY and CDR2 is SMNVEV (reference sequence). Trimming shortened V by 2 bases and J by 6 bases, and 13 bases separated the two germline ends. The CDR3 is 14 amino acids.

Ten or more counts support this clonotype. V is TRBV7-6 and J is TRBJ2-7, with 9 bases fitting TRBD1. CDR1 is SGHVS and CDR2 is FNYEAQ in the germline V gene. The CDR3 loop spans 15 amino acids. The ends lost 5 bases at V and 1 base at J; junction bases unmatched: 6. CDR3 amino acids: CASSPGDRASYEQYF. Written as DNA, the CDR3 is TGTGCCAGCAGCCCGGGGGACAGGGCTTCCTACGAGCAGTACTTC. Full variable domain (missing parts from reference TRBV7-6 and TRBJ2-7): GAGVSQSPRYKVTKRGQDVALRCDPISGHVSLYWYRQALGQGPEFLTYFNYEAQQDKSGLPNDRFSAERPEGSISTLTIQRTEQRDSAMYRCASSPGDRASYEQYFGPGTRLTVT.

This clonotype was picked up a small number of times. The gene calls are TRBV14 and TRBJ1-2; 7 bases agree with TRBD1. V dropped 4 bases and J dropped 8; count of bases not matched to a gene: 13. Per the germline V gene, CDR1 is SGHDN and CDR2 is FVKESK. This CDR3 is 15 amino acids long. CDR3: CASSRGDSSVLGYTF. DNA for the CDR3: TGTGCCAGCAGCCGAGGGGACAGCTCCGTTTTAGGCTACACCTTC.

V gene TRBV19 combines with J gene TRBJ1-5; maybe TRBD1 (5 bases). The CDR3 length is 15 residues. From germline, CDR1 is LNHDA and CDR2 SQIVND (reference sequence). The V end was cut by 6 bases, the J end by 1 base, with 13 bases between. The CDR3 bases are TGTGCCAGTAGGCTTGTTGGGGACAGCAATCAGCCCCAGCATTTT. It is translated as CASRLVGDSNQPQHF.

This clonotype was observed many times. The chain uses TRBV7-9 and TRBJ1-1, with 9 positions matching TRBD1. The CDR3 consists of 16 residues. The V gene's germline CDR1 is SEHNR and CDR2 FQNEAQ (reference sequence). The V segment lost 5 bases and the J segment 5 bases; nucleotides outside the gene matches: 12. CDR3 region: CASSLWTGAQGTEAFF. The DNA for the CDR3 is TGTGCCAGCAGCCTCTGGACAGGGGCTCAGGGAACTGAAGCTTTCTTT.